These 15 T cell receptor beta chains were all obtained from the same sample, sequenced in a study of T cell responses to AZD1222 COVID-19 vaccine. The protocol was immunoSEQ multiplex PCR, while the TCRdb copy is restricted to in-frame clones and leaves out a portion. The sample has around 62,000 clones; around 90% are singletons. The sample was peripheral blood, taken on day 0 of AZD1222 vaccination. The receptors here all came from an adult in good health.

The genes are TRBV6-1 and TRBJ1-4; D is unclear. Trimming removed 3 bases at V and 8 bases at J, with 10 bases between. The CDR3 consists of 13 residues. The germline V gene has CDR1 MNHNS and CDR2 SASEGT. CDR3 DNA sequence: TGTGCCAGCAGTGACACCTATAACGAAAAACTGTTTTTT. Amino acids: CASSDTYNEKLFF.

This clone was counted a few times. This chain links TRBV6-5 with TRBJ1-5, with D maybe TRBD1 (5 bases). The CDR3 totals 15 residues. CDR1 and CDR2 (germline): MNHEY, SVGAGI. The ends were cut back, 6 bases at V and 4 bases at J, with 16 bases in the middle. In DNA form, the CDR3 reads TGTGCCAGCAGCCTTATCACGGGACCTAATCAGCCCCAGCATTTT. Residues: CASSLITGPNQPQHF.

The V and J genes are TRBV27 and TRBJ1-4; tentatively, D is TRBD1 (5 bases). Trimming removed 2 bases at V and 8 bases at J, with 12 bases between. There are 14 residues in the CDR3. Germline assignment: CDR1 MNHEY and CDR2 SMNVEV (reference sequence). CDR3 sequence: CASSLLGQLEKLFF. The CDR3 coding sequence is TGTGCCAGCAGTTTACTTGGACAACTCGAAAAACTGTTTTTT.

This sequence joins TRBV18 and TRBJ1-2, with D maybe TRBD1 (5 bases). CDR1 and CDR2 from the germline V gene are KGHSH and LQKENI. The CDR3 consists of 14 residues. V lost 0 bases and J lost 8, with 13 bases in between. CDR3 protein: CASSPPSAGIGYTF. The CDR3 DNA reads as TGTGCCAGCTCACCACCGTCGGCAGGGATAGGCTACACCTTC.

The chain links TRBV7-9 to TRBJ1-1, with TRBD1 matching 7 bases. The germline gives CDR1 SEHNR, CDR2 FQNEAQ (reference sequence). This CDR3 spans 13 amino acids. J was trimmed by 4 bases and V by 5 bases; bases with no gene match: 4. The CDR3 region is CASSQQGSTEAFF. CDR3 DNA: TGTGCCAGCAGCCAACAGGGGAGCACTGAAGCTTTCTTT.

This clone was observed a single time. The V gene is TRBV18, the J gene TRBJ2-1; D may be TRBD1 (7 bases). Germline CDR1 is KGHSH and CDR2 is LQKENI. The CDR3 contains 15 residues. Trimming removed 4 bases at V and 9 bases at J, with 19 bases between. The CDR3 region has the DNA TGTGCCAGCTCACGGAGGGACAGCACCGATGGTGAGCAGTTCTTC. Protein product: CASSRRDSTDGEQFF. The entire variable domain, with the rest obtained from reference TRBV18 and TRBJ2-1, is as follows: NAGVMQNPRHLVRRRGQEARLRCSPMKGHSHVYWYRQLPEEGLKFMVYLQKENIIDESGMPKERFSAEFPKEGPSILRIQQVVRGDSAAYFCASSRRDSTDGEQFFGPGTRLTVL.

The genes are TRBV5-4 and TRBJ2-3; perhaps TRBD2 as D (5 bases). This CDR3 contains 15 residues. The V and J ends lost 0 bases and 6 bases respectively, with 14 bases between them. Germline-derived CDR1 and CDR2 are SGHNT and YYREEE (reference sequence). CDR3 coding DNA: TGTGCCAGCAGCTTGGCCAAAGGAGGCGGTGATACGCAGTATTTT. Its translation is CASSLAKGGGDTQYF.

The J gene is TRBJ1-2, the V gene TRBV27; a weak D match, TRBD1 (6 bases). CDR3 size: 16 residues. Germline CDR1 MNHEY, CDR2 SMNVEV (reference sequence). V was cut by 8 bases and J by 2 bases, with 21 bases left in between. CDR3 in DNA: TGTGCCAGCTCGGCAGGGGCGGGCAGCTTAAACTATGGCTACACCTTC. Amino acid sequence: CASSAGAGSLNYGYTF.

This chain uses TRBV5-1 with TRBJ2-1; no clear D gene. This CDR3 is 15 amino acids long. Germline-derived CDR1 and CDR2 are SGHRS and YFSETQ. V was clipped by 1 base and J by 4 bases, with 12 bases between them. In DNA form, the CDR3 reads TGCGCCAGCAGCTTGACCTCCTACCGGTACAATGAGCAGTTCTTC. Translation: CASSLTSYRYNEQFF.

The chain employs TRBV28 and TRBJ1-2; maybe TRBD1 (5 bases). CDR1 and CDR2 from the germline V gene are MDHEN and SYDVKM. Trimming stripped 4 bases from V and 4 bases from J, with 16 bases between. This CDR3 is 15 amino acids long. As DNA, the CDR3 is TGTGCCAGCAGTTGGGACGGGACCGCCGGCTATGGCTACACCTTC. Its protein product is CASSWDGTAGYGYTF.

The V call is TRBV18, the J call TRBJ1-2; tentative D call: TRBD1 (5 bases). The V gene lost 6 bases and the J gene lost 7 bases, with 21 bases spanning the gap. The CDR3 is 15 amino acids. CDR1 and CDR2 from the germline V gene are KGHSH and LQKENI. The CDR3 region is CASSRAAGAEGGYTF. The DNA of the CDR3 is TGTGCCAGCTCCCGTGCGGCCGGGGCTGAGGGTGGCTACACCTTC. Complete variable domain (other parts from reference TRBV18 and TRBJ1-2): NAGVMQNPRHLVRRRGQEARLRCSPMKGHSHVYWYRQLPEEGLKFMVYLQKENIIDESGMPKERFSAEFPKEGPSILRIQQVVRGDSAAYFCASSRAAGAEGGYTFGSGTRLTVV.

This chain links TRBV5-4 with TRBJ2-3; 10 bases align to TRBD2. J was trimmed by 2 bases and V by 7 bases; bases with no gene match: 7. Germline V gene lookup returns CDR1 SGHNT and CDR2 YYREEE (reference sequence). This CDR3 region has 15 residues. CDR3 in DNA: TGTGCCAGCTCCATAGCGGGGGGAGACACAGATACGCAGTATTTT. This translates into CASSIAGGDTDTQYF.

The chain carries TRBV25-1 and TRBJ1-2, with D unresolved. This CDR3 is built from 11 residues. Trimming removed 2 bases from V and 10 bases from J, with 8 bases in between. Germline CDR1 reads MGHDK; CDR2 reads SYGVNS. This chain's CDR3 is CASSEAKTYTF. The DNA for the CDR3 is TGTGCCAGCAGTGAAGCGAAAACCTACACCTTC.

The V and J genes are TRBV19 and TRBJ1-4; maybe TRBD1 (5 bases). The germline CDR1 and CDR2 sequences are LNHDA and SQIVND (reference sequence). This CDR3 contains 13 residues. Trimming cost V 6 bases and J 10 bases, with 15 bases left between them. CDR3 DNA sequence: TGTGCCAGTAGCCTCGGGGGGGGTGGAAAACTGTTTTTT. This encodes CASSLGGGGKLFF.

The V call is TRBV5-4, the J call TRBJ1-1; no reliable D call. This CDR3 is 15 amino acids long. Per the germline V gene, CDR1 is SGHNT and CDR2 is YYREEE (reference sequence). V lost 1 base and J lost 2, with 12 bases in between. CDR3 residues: CASSLSSVRNTEAFF. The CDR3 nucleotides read TGTGCCAGCAGCTTGTCTTCTGTCAGAAACACTGAAGCTTTCTTT.